The rows below give T cell receptor beta chains drawn from one sample of a study of T cell responses to AZD1222 COVID-19 vaccine. Generated by immunoSEQ multiplex PCR, the TCRdb table keeps only in-frame clones and is missing some. This sample has roughly 100,000 clones, with less than 90% found just once. The sequencing used peripheral blood, collected on day 0 of AZD1222 vaccination. Receptors were obtained from an adult in good health. CDR3s include the opening cysteine and the closing phenylalanine or tryptophan. The D gene is left open where the match is weak. For some rows the clone size is stated as once, few or many, or as a class when expanded; others skip it.

J gene: TRBJ1-2
D gene: NA
clone size: NA
CDR3 length: 12
V gene: TRBV27
CDR3 DNA: TGTGCCAGCAGTCCGTCGGGGGATGGCTACACCTTC
CDR3 protein: CASSPSGDGYTF

J gene: TRBJ1-2
D gene: NA
clone size: NA
CDR3 length: 14
V gene: TRBV6-2/TRBV6-3
CDR3 DNA: TGTGCCAGCAGTTACGTCCGGACAGAATATGGCTACACCTTC
CDR3 protein: CASSYVRTEYGYTF

J gene: TRBJ2-6
D gene: NA
clone size: NA
CDR3 length: 15
V gene: TRBV18
CDR3 DNA: TGTGCCAGCTCACCTAGGACTTCTGGGGCCAACGTCCTGACTTTC
CDR3 protein: CASSPRTSGANVLTF

J gene: TRBJ1-6
D gene: NA
clone size: NA
CDR3 length: 14
V gene: TRBV7-2
CDR3 DNA: TGTGCCAGCAGCGAACAGTCGTATAATTCACCCCTCCACTTT
CDR3 protein: CASSEQSYNSPLHF

J gene: TRBJ2-7
D gene: TRBD2
clone size: many
CDR3 length: 13
V gene: TRBV18
CDR3 DNA: TGTGCCAGCTCACGTCTAGCGGGAGACGAGCAGTACTTC
CDR3 protein: CASSRLAGDEQYF

J gene: TRBJ2-1
D gene: NA
clone size: NA
CDR3 length: 13
V gene: TRBV11-3
CDR3 DNA: TGTGCCAGCAGCGTTCTTGACGTGGACGAGCAGTTCTTC
CDR3 protein: CASSVLDVDEQFF

J gene: TRBJ1-5
D gene: TRBD1
clone size: once
CDR3 length: 16
V gene: TRBV18
CDR3 DNA: TGTGCCAGCTCACAAGACTTAGGACAGGGAGGGCAGCCCCAGCATTTT
CDR3 protein: CASSQDLGQGGQPQHF

J gene: TRBJ2-5
D gene: TRBD2
clone size: NA
CDR3 length: 19
V gene: TRBV2
CDR3 DNA: TGTGCCAGCAGTGTTGATTCTGGGCGACTAGCGGGGGGCCGTGGGACCCAGTACTTC
CDR3 protein: CASSVDSGRLAGGRGTQYF

J gene: TRBJ2-7
D gene: NA
clone size: NA
CDR3 length: 13
V gene: TRBV5-6
CDR3 DNA: TGTGCCAGCAGCTTAACTCGTCGCTACGAGCAGTACTTC
CDR3 protein: CASSLTRRYEQYF

J gene: TRBJ1-6
D gene: NA
clone size: NA
CDR3 length: 14
V gene: TRBV5-3
CDR3 DNA: TGTGCCAGAAGCTTGGAACCCCTTAATTCACCCCTCCACTTT
CDR3 protein: CARSLEPLNSPLHF

J gene: TRBJ2-2
D gene: NA
clone size: NA
CDR3 length: 19
V gene: TRBV3-1/TRBV3-2
CDR3 DNA: TGTGCCAGCAGCCTTAAAACGAGACAGAAGCTTCCGAACACCGGGGAGCTGTTTTTT
CDR3 protein: CASSLKTRQKLPNTGELFF

J gene: TRBJ1-2
D gene: TRBD1
clone size: NA
CDR3 length: 14
V gene: TRBV14
CDR3 DNA: TGTGCCAGCAGCCAACGGACAGGGGGCGTGGGCTACACCTTC
CDR3 protein: CASSQRTGGVGYTF

J gene: TRBJ1-5
D gene: TRBD1
clone size: NA
CDR3 length: 18
V gene: TRBV7-2
CDR3 DNA: TGTGCCAGCAGCCCCAGAAACAGGGACAGTGGGCGACGGCAGCCCCAGCATTTT
CDR3 protein: CASSPRNRDSGRRQPQHF

J gene: TRBJ2-4
D gene: NA
clone size: NA
CDR3 length: 18
V gene: TRBV19
CDR3 DNA: TGTGCCAGTAGTATAGATTTCGGAACAGGCCTAGCCAAAAACATTCAGTACTTC
CDR3 protein: CASSIDFGTGLAKNIQYF

J gene: TRBJ1-2
D gene: NA
clone size: NA
CDR3 length: 15
V gene: TRBV5-4
CDR3 DNA: TGTGCCAGCAGCTTGTCGGAGGGCCGGGGTTATGGCTACACCTTC
CDR3 protein: CASSLSEGRGYGYTF

J gene: TRBJ2-3
D gene: NA
clone size: NA
CDR3 length: 16
V gene: TRBV18
CDR3 DNA: TGTGCCAGCTCACCACGCCTCTCAGGGACCACAGATACGCAGTATTTT
CDR3 protein: CASSPRLSGTTDTQYF

J gene: TRBJ2-5
D gene: NA
clone size: NA
CDR3 length: 11
V gene: TRBV2
CDR3 DNA: TGTGCCAGCAGCGGCCAAGAGACCCAGTACTTC
CDR3 protein: CASSGQETQYF

J gene: TRBJ1-3
D gene: NA
clone size: once
CDR3 length: 15
V gene: TRBV2
CDR3 DNA: TGTGCCAGCAGTCGGGGTGGAGGGGCTGGAAACACCATATATTTT
CDR3 protein: CASSRGGGAGNTIYF

J gene: TRBJ1-3
D gene: NA
clone size: NA
CDR3 length: 14
V gene: TRBV19
CDR3 DNA: TGTGCCAGTAGTGCCGCCGATCAGGGCAACACCATATATTTT
CDR3 protein: CASSAADQGNTIYF

J gene: TRBJ1-1
D gene: NA
clone size: NA
CDR3 length: 13
V gene: TRBV7-9
CDR3 DNA: TGTGCCAGCAGCTTAGTCGGGAACACTGAAGCTTTCTTT
CDR3 protein: CASSLVGNTEAFF

J gene: TRBJ2-5
D gene: NA
clone size: few
CDR3 length: 13
V gene: TRBV6-2/TRBV6-3
CDR3 DNA: TGTGCCAGCAGTTATCAGTACCAAGAGACCCAGTACTTC
CDR3 protein: CASSYQYQETQYF

J gene: TRBJ1-6
D gene: NA
clone size: NA
CDR3 length: 13
V gene: TRBV30
CDR3 DNA: TGTGCCTGGAGTGTAGGACAGAATTCACCCCTCCACTTT
CDR3 protein: CAWSVGQNSPLHF

J gene: TRBJ1-1
D gene: NA
clone size: NA
CDR3 length: 16
V gene: TRBV6-2/TRBV6-3
CDR3 DNA: TGTGCCAGCAGTGACACAAAAAAGGGTCGGAACACTGAAGCTTTCTTT
CDR3 protein: CASSDTKKGRNTEAFF

J gene: TRBJ1-1
D gene: TRBD1
clone size: NA
CDR3 length: 13
V gene: TRBV6-5
CDR3 DNA: TGTGCCAGCAAAAGACAGGGGAACACTGAAGCTTTCTTT
CDR3 protein: CASKRQGNTEAFF

J gene: TRBJ1-5
D gene: NA
clone size: NA
CDR3 length: 14
V gene: TRBV4-3
CDR3 DNA: TGCGCCAGCAGCCAAGAGCACGGCAATCAGCCCCAGCATTTT
CDR3 protein: CASSQEHGNQPQHF

J gene: TRBJ1-5
D gene: NA
clone size: NA
CDR3 length: 15
V gene: TRBV28
CDR3 DNA: TGTGCCAGCAGTTTTCCGGGCATAAGCAATCAGCCCCAGCATTTT
CDR3 protein: CASSFPGISNQPQHF

J gene: TRBJ1-2
D gene: NA
clone size: NA
CDR3 length: 13
V gene: TRBV6-6
CDR3 DNA: TGTGCCAGCAGTCCTCGGACGGCTAGCGGCTACACCTTC
CDR3 protein: CASSPRTASGYTF

J gene: TRBJ2-5
D gene: TRBD2
clone size: NA
CDR3 length: 17
V gene: TRBV5-4
CDR3 DNA: TGTGCCAGCAGCGGCGGACTAGCGGGAGGGCCTATTGAGACCCAGTACTTC
CDR3 protein: CASSGGLAGGPIETQYF

J gene: TRBJ1-1
D gene: NA
clone size: NA
CDR3 length: 13
V gene: TRBV9
CDR3 DNA: TGTGCCAGCTCAAGTTGGACGGGGACTGAAGCTTTCTTT
CDR3 protein: CASSSWTGTEAFF

J gene: TRBJ1-1
D gene: NA
clone size: NA
CDR3 length: 11
V gene: TRBV11-3
CDR3 DNA: TGTGCCAGCAGCTTCAGGGATCGTGCTTTCTTT
CDR3 protein: CASSFRDRAFF

J gene: TRBJ1-5
D gene: NA
clone size: NA
CDR3 length: 15
V gene: TRBV21-1
CDR3 DNA: TGTGCCAGCAGCAGTAGAGTCAGTAGCAATCAGCCCCAGCATTTT
CDR3 protein: CASSSRVSSNQPQHF

J gene: TRBJ2-7
D gene: NA
clone size: NA
CDR3 length: 11
V gene: TRBV12-3/TRBV12-4
CDR3 DNA: TGTGCCAGCGGTAAATGGGAGGAGCAGTACTTC
CDR3 protein: CASGKWEEQYF

J gene: TRBJ2-2
D gene: NA
clone size: NA
CDR3 length: 12
V gene: TRBV10-1
CDR3 DNA: TGCGCCAGCAGTAGACAGACCGGGGAGCTGTTTTTT
CDR3 protein: CASSRQTGELFF